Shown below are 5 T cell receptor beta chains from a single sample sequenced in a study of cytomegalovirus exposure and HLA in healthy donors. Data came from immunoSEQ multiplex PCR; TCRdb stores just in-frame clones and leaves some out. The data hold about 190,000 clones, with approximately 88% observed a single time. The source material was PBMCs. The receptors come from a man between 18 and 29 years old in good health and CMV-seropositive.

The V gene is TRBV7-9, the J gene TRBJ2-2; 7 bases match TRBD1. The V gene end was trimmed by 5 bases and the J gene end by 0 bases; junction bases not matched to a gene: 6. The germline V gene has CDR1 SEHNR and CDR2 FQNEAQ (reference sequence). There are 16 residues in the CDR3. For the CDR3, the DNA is TGTGCCAGCAGCGTAACAGGGGTAGCGAACACCGGGGAGCTGTTTTTT. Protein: CASSVTGVANTGELFF. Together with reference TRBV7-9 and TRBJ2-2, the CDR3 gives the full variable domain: DTGVSQNPRHKITKRGQNVTFRCDPISEHNRLYWYRQTLGQGPEFLTYFQNEAQLEKSRLLSDRFSAERPKGSFSTLEIQRTEQGDSAMYLCASSVTGVANTGELFFGEGSRLTVL.

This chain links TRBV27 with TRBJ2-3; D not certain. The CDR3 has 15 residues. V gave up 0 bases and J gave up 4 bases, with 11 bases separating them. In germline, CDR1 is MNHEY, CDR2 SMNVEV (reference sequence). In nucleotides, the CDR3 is TGTGCCAGCAGTTTATCCCCAGGTGGCGCAGATACGCAGTATTTT. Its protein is CASSLSPGGADTQYF.

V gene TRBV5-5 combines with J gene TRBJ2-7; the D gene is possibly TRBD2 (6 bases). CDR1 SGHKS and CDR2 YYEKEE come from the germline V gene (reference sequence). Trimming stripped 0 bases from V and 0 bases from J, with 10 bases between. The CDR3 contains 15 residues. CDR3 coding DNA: TGTGCCAGCAGCTTGGCCCCCGGGAGCTCCTACGAGCAGTACTTC. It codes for CASSLAPGSSYEQYF.

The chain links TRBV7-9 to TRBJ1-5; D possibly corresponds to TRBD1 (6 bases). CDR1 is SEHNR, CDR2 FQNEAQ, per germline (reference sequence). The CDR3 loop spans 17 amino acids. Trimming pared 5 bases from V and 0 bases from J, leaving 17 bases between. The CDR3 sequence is CASSPSDRFDSNQPQHF. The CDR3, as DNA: TGTGCCAGCAGCCCTAGTGACAGGTTCGATAGCAATCAGCCCCAGCATTTT.

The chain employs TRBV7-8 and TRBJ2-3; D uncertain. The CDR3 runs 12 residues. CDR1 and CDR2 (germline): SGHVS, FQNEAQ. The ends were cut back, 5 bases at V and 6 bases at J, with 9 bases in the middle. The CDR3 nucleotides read TGTGCCAGCAGCCGCTACGGGGATACGCAGTATTTT. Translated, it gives CASSRYGDTQYF.